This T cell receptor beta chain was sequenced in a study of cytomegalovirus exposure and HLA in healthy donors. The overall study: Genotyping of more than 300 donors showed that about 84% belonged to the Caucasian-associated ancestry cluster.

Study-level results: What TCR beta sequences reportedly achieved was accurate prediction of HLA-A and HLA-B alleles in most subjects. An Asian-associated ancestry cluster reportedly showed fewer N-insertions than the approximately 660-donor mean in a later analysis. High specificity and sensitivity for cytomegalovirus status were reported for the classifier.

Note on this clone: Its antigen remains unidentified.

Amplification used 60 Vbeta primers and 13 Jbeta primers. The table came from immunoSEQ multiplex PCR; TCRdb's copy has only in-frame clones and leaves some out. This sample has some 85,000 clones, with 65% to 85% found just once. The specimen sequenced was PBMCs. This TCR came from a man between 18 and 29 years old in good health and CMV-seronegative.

As DNA, the CDR3 is TGTGCCAGCAGTGAGTCCCGGACTTGGACCACTGAAGCTTTCTTT. This sequence encodes CASSESRTWTTEAFF. The V and J genes are TRBV2 and TRBJ1-1; D not resolved. Trimming stripped 3 bases from V and 4 bases from J, with 15 bases between. Germline V gene sequence: CDR1 SNHLY, CDR2 FYNNEI. The CDR3 is 15 residues long.